One T cell receptor (beta chain) is described in this entry. The target antigen is unknown. The data belong to a study of vaccination and CD4 T cells after COVID-19. Study-level results: SARS-CoV-2-reactive clonotype medians increased from about 20 to 38, not significantly.

With the Oncomine TCR Beta short-read assay, DNA from cultured CD4+ T cells was sequenced. TCRdb itself ran the PCR reads through MiXCR, one entry per CDR3 protein. Of roughly 20,000 distinct CDR3 sequences listed, 44% are singletons. The CDR3 totals 15 residues. The V gene's germline CDR1 is MNHNS and CDR2 SASEGT. Deletions cut 0 bases from V and 6 bases from J, with 14 bases between. Treatment described: roughly 11-day PBMC culture with coronavirus spike peptide pools or control peptides (ViraFEST assay). The sequence was collected from a human donor who had recovered from COVID-19. Sequenced here: CD4+ T cells from blood, cultured in vitro, sampled before SARS-CoV-2 vaccination. The rearrangement uses TRBV6-1 and TRBJ1-2; D is unresolved. The CDR3 reads CASSEAVRRVDGYTF. CDR3 coding DNA: TGTGCCAGCAGTGAAGCTGTGCGCAGAGTAGATGGCTACACCTTC.